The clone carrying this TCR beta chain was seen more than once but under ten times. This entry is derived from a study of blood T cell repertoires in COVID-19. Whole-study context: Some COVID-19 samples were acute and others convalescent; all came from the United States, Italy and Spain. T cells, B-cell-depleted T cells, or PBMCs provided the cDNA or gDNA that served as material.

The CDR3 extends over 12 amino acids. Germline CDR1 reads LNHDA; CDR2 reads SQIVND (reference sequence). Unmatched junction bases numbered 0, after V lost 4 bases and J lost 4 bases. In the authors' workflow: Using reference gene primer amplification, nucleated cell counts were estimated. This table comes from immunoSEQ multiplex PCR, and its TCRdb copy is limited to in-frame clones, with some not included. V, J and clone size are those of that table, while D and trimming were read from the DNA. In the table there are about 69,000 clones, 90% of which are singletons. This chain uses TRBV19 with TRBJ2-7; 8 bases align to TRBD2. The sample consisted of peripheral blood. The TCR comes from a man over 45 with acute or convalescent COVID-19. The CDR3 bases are TGTGCCAGTAGTAGCGGGAGGTACGAGCAGTACTTC. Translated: CASSSGRYEQYF.